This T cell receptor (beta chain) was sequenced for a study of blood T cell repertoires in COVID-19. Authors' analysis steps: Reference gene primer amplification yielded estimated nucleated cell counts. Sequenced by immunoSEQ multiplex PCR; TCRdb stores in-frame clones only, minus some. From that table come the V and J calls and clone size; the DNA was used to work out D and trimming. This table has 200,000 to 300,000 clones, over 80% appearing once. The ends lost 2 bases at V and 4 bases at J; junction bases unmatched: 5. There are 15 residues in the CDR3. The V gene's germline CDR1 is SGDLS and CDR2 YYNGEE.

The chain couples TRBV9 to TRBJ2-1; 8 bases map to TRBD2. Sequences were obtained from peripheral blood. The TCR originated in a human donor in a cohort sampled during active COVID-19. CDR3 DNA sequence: TGTGCCAGCAGCGTTTTAGCGGGAAGGTACAATGAGCAGTTCTTC. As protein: CASSVLAGRYNEQFF.